A single sample is the source of the 11 T cell receptor beta chains below, sequenced in a study of blood T cells in healthy people across ages. Using a J-beta primer mix together with a sample-barcoded 5' primer, a second PCR was run for roughly 6 to 12 cycles. TCRdb re-called the 5' RACE reads through MiXCR, storing one row per CDR3 protein. The sample has hundreds of thousands of distinct CDR3 sequences; 45% to 50% are singletons. Sequenced input: blood. These receptors originate from a woman aged 60-75 years in good health.

The genes are TRBV6-1 and TRBJ2-2, with 12 nucleotides matching TRBD2. V dropped 5 bases and J dropped 6; count of bases not matched to a gene: 10. Germline CDR1 MNHNS, CDR2 SASEGT. This CDR3 has 17 residues. CDR3 in DNA: TGTGCCAGCAGTAAGGGAGGACTAGCGGGATCCCCCGGGGAGCTGTTTTTT. Encoded protein: CASSKGGLAGSPGELFF.

The rearrangement uses TRBV20-1 and TRBJ1-2, with 8 positions matching TRBD1. Per germline, CDR1 DFQATT and CDR2 SNEGSKA (reference sequence). The CDR3 spans 13 residues. The trim removed 3 bases at V and 8 bases at J, leaving 8 bases unmatched. The DNA of the CDR3 is TGCAGTGCTAGGGCCCAGGGGGCAGGAGGCTACACCTTC. This sequence encodes CSARAQGAGGYTF.

The chain is built from TRBV5-1 and TRBJ2-5; D remains ambiguous. The CDR3 runs to 16 residues. The V and J ends lost 0 bases and 3 bases respectively, with 15 bases between them. Germline V gene lookup returns CDR1 SGHRS and CDR2 YFSETQ. CDR3 residues: CASSLGSVGKKETQYF. Here the CDR3 DNA reads TGCGCCAGCAGCTTGGGCTCGGTAGGGAAGAAAGAGACCCAGTACTTC.

The chain joins TRBV5-1 to TRBJ2-7, with D unclear. Germline CDR1 and CDR2: SGHRS and YFSETQ. This CDR3 is 12 amino acids long. Trimming left V 6 bases short and J 2 bases short, with 9 bases between. The DNA of the CDR3 is TGCGCCAGCAAGGCAAGCACCTACGAGCAGTACTTC. This sequence encodes CASKASTYEQYF.

This CDR3 is CASSQDPPGVKETQYF. The DNA of the CDR3 is TGCGCCAGCAGCCAAGATCCTCCGGGAGTTAAAGAGACCCAGTACTTC. The chain uses TRBV4-3 and TRBJ2-5, with D perhaps TRBD2 (6 bases). Germline V gene data show CDR1 as LGHNA and CDR2 as YSLEER. This CDR3 comprises 16 residues. Trimming cost V 0 bases and J 3 bases, with 14 bases left between them.

A remark on this clonotype: A read error is possible here, since a much larger clone lies one base away. The chain employs TRBV27 and TRBJ2-7, with D possibly TRBD1 on 6 matching bases. The V gene's germline CDR1 is MNHEY and CDR2 SMNVEV (reference sequence). Trimming took 5 bases from V and 3 from J, leaving 11 bases between them. This CDR3 region has 13 residues. The CDR3 sequence: CASSVQQGYEQYF. CDR3 in DNA: TGTGCCAGCAGTGTACAACAGGGCTACGAGCAGTACTTC.

This clonotype was counted a single time. The J gene is TRBJ2-5, the V gene TRBV28; tentatively, D is TRBD1 (6 bases). Germline V gives CDR1 MDHEN, CDR2 SYDVKM. The CDR3 is made up of 14 amino acids. The V and J ends lost 4 bases and 4 bases respectively, with 13 bases between them. CDR3 amino acids: CASSSSDSPETQYF. The CDR3 DNA is TGTGCCAGCAGTTCGTCGGACAGCCCAGAGACCCAGTACTTC.

The gene calls are TRBV12-3 or TRBV12-4 and TRBJ2-5; TRBD1 aligns across 12 bases. CDR3 length equals 15 residues. J gave up 9 bases and V 4 bases, and 9 bases lay outside the gene matches. The CDR3 region has the DNA TGTGCCAGCAGTTGGGACAGGGGGCCGATTGGGTCCCAGTACTTC. This codes for CASSWDRGPIGSQYF.

In DNA form, the CDR3 reads TGTGCCAGCGGACTAGCGGACTCCTACGAGCAGTACTTC. This translates into CASGLADSYEQYF. This chain uses TRBV28 with TRBJ2-7; TRBD2 aligns across 10 bases. CDR1 MDHEN and CDR2 SYDVKM come from the germline V gene. CDR3 size: 13 residues. V was pared by 8 bases and J by 0 bases, with 1 base of the junction left unmatched.

The gene calls are TRBV5-1 and TRBJ2-7; 7 positions agree with TRBD2. V trimming: 4 bases; J trimming: 3 bases; junction bases outside the gene matches: 4. The CDR3 extends over 13 amino acids. Germline values: CDR1 SGHRS, CDR2 YFSETQ. The CDR3 reads CASSPGGNYEQYF. CDR3 DNA: TGCGCCAGCAGCCCGGGAGGAAACTACGAGCAGTACTTC. The entire variable domain, with the rest obtained from reference TRBV5-1 and TRBJ2-7, is as follows: KAGVTQTPRYLIKTRGQQVTLSCSPISGHRSVSWYQQTPGQGLQFLFEYFSETQRNKGNFPGRFSGRQFSNSRSEMNVSTLELGDSALYLCASSPGGNYEQYFGPGTRLTVT.

J is TRBJ2-1 and V is TRBV3-1; TRBD2 agrees at 11 bases. This CDR3 is 17 amino acids long. CDR1 LGHDT and CDR2 YNNKEL come from the germline V gene (reference sequence). The V and J ends lost 2 bases and 7 bases, in that order; junction bases with no gene match: 10. This chain's CDR3 is CASSQRGTSGPLNEQFF. CDR3 bases: TGTGCCAGCAGCCAAAGAGGGACTAGCGGTCCTTTAAATGAGCAGTTCTTC.